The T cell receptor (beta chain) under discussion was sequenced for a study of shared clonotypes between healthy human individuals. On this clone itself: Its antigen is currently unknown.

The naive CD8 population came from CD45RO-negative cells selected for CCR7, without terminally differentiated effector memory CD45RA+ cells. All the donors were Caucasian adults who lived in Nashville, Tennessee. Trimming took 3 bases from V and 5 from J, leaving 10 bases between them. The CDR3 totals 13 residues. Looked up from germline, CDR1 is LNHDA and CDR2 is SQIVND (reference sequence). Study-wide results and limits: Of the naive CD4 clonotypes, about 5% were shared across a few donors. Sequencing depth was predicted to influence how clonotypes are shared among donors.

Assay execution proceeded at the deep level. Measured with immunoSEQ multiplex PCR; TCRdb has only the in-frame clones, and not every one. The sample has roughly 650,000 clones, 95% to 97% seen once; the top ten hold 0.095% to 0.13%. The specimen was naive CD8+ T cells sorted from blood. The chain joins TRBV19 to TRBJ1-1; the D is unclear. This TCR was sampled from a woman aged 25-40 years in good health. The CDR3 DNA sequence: TGTGCCAGTAGTATCGCGTGGAGGACTGAAGCTTTCTTT. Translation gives CASSIAWRTEAFF.